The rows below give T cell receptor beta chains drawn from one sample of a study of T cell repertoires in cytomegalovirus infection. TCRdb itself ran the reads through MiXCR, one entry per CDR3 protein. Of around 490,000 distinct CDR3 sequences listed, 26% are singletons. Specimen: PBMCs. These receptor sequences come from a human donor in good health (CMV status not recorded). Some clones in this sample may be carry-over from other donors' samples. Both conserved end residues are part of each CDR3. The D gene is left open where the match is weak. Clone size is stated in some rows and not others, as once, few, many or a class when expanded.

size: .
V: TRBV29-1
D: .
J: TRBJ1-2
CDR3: CSVSFGPQASNYGYTF
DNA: TGCAGCGTTAGCTTCGGGCCCCAGGCCTCTAACTATGGCTACACCTTC

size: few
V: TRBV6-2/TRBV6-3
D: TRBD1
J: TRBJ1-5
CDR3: CASSQNRGAPNQPQHF
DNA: TGTGCCAGCAGCCAAAACAGGGGAGCCCCCAATCAGCCCCAGCATTTT

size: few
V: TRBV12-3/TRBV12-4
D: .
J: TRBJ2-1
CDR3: CASSFSPPMRGYNEQFF
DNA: TGTGCCAGCAGTTTCTCCCCCCCCATGCGCGGGTACAATGAGCAGTTCTTC

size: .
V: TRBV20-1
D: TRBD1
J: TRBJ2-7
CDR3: CSGVGTGGFEQYF
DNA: TGCAGTGGGGTCGGGACAGGGGGCTTCGAGCAGTACTTC

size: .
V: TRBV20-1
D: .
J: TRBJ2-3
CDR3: CSARPHDGDTQYF
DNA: TGCAGTGCCCGCCCCCACGACGGGGATACGCAGTATTTT

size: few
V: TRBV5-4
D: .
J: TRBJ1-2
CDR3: CASSISSYLQGPYGYTF
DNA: TGTGCCAGCAGCATAAGCTCCTACCTACAGGGCCCCTATGGCTACACCTTC

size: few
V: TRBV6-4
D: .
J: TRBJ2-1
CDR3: CASRGRGERNEQFF
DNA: TGTGCTTCTCGGGGGCGCGGGGAGAGGAATGAGCAGTTCTTC

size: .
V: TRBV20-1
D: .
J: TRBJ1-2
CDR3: CSASNGDYGYTF
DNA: TGCAGTGCTTCCAATGGGGACTATGGCTACACCTTC

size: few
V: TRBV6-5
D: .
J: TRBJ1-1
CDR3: CASSYGGATEAFF
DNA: TGTGCCAGCAGTTACGGGGGCGCAACTGAAGCTTTCTTT

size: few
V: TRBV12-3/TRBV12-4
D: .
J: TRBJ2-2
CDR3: CASSFRVGVGTGELFF
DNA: TGTGCCAGCAGTTTTAGGGTAGGGGTTGGCACCGGGGAGCTGTTTTTT

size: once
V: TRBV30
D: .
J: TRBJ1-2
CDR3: CAWSVSAGCNYGYTF
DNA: TGTGCCTGGAGTGTTTCGGCAGGGTGTAACTATGGCTACACCTTC

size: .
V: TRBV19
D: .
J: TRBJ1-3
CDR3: CASSINSGSGNTIYF
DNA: TGTGCCAGTAGTATTAACTCCGGCTCTGGAAACACCATATATTTT

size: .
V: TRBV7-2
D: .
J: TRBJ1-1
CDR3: CASSSNGQAEAFF
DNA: TGTGCCAGCAGCTCCAACGGGCAGGCTGAAGCTTTCTTT

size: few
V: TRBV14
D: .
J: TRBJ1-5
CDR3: CASSLWDNQPQHF
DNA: TGTGCCAGCAGCCTCTGGGACAATCAGCCCCAGCATTTT

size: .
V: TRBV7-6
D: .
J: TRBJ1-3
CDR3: CASSLAVAASGNTIYF
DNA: TGTGCCAGCAGCTTAGCGGTAGCAGCCTCTGGAAACACCATATATTTT

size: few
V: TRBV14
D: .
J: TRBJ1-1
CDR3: CASSPHQMGTEAFF
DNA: TGTGCCAGCAGCCCCCACCAGATGGGCACTGAAGCTTTCTTT

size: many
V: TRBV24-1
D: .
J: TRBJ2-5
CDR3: CATSFGGKETQYF
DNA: TGTGCCACCAGTTTTGGGGGCAAGGAGACCCAGTACTTC

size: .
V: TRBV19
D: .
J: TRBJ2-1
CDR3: CASSIIRGSYNEQFF
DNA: TGTGCCAGTAGTATCATCAGGGGCTCCTACAATGAGCAGTTCTTC

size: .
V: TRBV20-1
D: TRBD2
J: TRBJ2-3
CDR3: CSAIHSGTSTDTQYF
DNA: TGCAGTGCTATACATAGCGGGACTAGCACAGATACGCAGTATTTT

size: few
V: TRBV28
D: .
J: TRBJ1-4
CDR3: CASSFRRWPLSASEKLFF
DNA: TGTGCCAGCAGTTTTAGGCGTTGGCCGCTGTCCGCTTCTGAAAAACTGTTTTTT

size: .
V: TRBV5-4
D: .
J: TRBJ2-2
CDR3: CASSLAAAGTGELFF
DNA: TGTGCCAGCAGCTTGGCCGCTGCTGGAACCGGGGAGCTGTTTTTT

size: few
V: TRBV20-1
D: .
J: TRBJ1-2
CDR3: CSARPGVFRHTSNYGYTF
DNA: TGCAGTGCTAGACCGGGGGTTTTCCGCCATACATCCAACTATGGCTACACCTTC

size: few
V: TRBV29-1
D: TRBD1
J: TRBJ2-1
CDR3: CSVWTGINEQFF
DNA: TGCAGCGTGTGGACAGGGATTAATGAGCAGTTCTTC

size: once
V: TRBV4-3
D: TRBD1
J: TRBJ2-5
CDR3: CASSQEGQGQETQYF
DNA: TGCGCCAGCAGCCAGGAGGGACAGGGACAAGAGACCCAGTACTTC

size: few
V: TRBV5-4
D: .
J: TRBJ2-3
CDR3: CASSLLGSGDTQYF
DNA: TGTGCCAGCAGCTTGCTCGGGAGTGGAGATACGCAGTATTTT

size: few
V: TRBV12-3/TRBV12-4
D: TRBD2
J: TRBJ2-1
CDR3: CASSWTSGNDEQFF
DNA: TGTGCCAGCAGTTGGACTAGCGGGAACGATGAGCAGTTCTTC

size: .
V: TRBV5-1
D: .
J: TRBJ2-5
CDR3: CASSLTGSSLRETQYF
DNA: TGCGCCAGCAGCTTAACGGGGAGCTCTCTCCGAGAGACCCAGTACTTC

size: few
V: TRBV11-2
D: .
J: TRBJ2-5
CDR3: CASSLSAETQYF
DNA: TGTGCCAGCAGCCTATCGGCAGAGACCCAGTACTTC

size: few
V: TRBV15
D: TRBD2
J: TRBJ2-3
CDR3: CATSRDQAGGWANTQYF
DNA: TGTGCCACCAGCAGAGATCAAGCGGGAGGGTGGGCGAATACGCAGTATTTT

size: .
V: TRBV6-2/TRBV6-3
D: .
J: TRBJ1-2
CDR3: CASRGYGYTF
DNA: TGTGCCAGCAGGGGCTATGGCTACACCTTC

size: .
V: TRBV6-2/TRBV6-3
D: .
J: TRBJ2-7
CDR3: CASSSPGRTLGQYF
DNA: TGTGCCAGCAGTTCTCCAGGGCGCACCTTAGGGCAGTACTTC

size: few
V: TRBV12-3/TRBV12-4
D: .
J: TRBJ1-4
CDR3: CASSLGQSFKEKLFF
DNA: TGTGCCAGCAGTTTAGGGCAGTCTTTTAAAGAAAAACTGTTTTTT

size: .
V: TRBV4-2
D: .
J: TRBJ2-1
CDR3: CASSQVGARVDNEQFF
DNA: TGTGCCAGCAGCCAAGTCGGGGCGCGGGTGGACAATGAGCAGTTCTTC

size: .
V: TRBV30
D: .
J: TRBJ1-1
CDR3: CAWTLVGPNTEAFF
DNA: TGTGCCTGGACCCTAGTAGGGCCTAACACTGAAGCTTTCTTT

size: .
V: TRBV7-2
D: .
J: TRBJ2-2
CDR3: CASSPELTGELFF
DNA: TGTGCCAGCAGCCCGGAACTTACCGGGGAGCTGTTTTTT

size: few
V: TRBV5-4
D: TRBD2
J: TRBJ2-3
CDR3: CASSSGAGENTQYF
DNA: TGTGCCAGCAGCTCAGGAGCGGGAGAGAATACGCAGTATTTT

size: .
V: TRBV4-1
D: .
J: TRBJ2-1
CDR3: CASSHGGISDEQFF
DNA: TGCGCCAGCAGCCATGGAGGGATTAGCGATGAGCAGTTCTTC

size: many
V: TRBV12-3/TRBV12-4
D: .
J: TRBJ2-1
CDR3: CASSLGGGPNNEQFF
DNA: TGTGCCAGCAGTTTAGGGGGGGGCCCAAACAATGAGCAGTTCTTC

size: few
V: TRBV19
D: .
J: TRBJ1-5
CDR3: CASSLGQTKQPQHF
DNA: TGTGCCAGTAGTCTCGGGCAAACCAAACAGCCCCAGCATTTT

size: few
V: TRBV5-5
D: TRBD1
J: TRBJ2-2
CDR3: CASSHRQGNTGELFF
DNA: TGTGCCAGCAGCCACAGACAGGGAAACACCGGGGAGCTGTTTTTT